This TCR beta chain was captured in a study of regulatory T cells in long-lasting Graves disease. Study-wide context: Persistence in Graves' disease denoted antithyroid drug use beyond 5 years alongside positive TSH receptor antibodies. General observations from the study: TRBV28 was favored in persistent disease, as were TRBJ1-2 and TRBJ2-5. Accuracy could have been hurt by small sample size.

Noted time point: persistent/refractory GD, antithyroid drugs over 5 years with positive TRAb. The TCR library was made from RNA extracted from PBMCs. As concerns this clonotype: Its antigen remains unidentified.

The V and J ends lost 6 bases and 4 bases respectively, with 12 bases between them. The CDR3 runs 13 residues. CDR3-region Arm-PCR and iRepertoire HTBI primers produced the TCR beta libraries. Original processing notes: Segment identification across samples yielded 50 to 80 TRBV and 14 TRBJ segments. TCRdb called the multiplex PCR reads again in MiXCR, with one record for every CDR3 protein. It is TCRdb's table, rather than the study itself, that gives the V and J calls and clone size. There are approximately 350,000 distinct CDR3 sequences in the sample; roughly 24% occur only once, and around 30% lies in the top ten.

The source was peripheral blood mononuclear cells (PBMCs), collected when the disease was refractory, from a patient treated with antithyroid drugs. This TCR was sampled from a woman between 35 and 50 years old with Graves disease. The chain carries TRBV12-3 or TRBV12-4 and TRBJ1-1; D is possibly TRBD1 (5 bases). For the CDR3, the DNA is TGTGCCAGCAGGGGCATTGGGGGCACTGAAGCTTTCTTT. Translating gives CASRGIGGTEAFF.